These T cell receptor beta chains were read from a single sample in a study of T cell responses to AZD1222 COVID-19 vaccine. The repertoire was sequenced with immunoSEQ multiplex PCR; TCRdb's copy has only in-frame clones and lacks some. The sample records 150,000 to 200,000 clones, about 89% being singletons. The sequenced sample was peripheral blood, obtained 28 days after the second AZD1222 dose. These TCRs come from an adult who received the AZD1222 COVID-19 vaccine. Each CDR3 is given with its conserved first and last residue. D genes are given only for firm matches. The size entry is marked missing in some rows and otherwise reads once, few, many or a size class.

J | D | V | size | DNA | CDR3
TRBJ2-1 | TRBD2 | TRBV5-1 | NA | TGCGCCAGCAGCCAGAGCGGGAGGCTAAATGAGCAGTTCTTC | CASSQSGRLNEQFF
TRBJ1-1 | NA | TRBV5-4 | NA | TGTGCCAGCAGCTTTCTGGGGCGTGGGGAGAGGAACACTGAAGCTTTCTTT | CASSFLGRGERNTEAFF
TRBJ2-2 | NA | TRBV19 | NA | TGTGCCAGTAGCCGATCGGGGACCTCCGGGGAGCTGTTTTTT | CASSRSGTSGELFF
TRBJ2-2 | NA | TRBV28 | NA | TGTGCCAGCAGTATTAACAAACTCGTCACCGGGGAGCTGTTTTTT | CASSINKLVTGELFF
TRBJ2-7 | TRBD1 | TRBV10-1 | once | TGCGCCAGCAGTGAGGGGACAGGGTTTTACGAGCAGTACTTC | CASSEGTGFYEQYF
TRBJ2-3 | NA | TRBV12-2 | NA | TGTGCAAGTCGCCATTGGACTAGCGGGAGAACAGATACGCAGTATTTT | CASRHWTSGRTDTQYF
TRBJ2-7 | NA | TRBV3-1/TRBV3-2 | few | TGTGCCAGCAGCCAGGCCCAGGGTTCCTACGAGCAGTACTTC | CASSQAQGSYEQYF
TRBJ1-4 | NA | TRBV19 | few | TGTGCCAGTAATCCGGGACGACGTACCCTTAATGAAAAACTGTTTTTT | CASNPGRRTLNEKLFF
TRBJ2-7 | NA | TRBV19 | NA | TGTGCCAGTAGTATGATCGGACACCCTGCCCTCTACGAGCAGTACTTC | CASSMIGHPALYEQYF
TRBJ2-5 | NA | TRBV6-5 | NA | TGTGCCAGCAGCCTGGTGGGGGGAACACAAGAGACCCAGTACTTC | CASSLVGGTQETQYF
TRBJ2-7 | TRBD1 | TRBV5-1 | NA | TGCGCCAGCAGATTGGATGGGACAGGGGGCCACGAGCAGTACTTC | CASRLDGTGGHEQYF
TRBJ1-3 | NA | TRBV6-5 | NA | TGTGCCAGTGACCCCCTCGCTACCCCCGGAAACACCATATATTTT | CASDPLATPGNTIYF
TRBJ1-1 | NA | TRBV18 | NA | TGTGCCAGCTCACCCCTTCCGGCAGGTTTCCACTCATCGGACACTGAAGCTTTCTTT | CASSPLPAGFHSSDTEAFF
TRBJ2-7 | NA | TRBV5-5 | NA | TGTGCCAGCAGCTTGGGGGTTTACGAGCAGTACTTC | CASSLGVYEQYF
TRBJ2-2 | NA | TRBV4-2 | NA | TGTGCCAGCAGCCAAGACCCAGGAGGGGGGGAGCTGTTTTTT | CASSQDPGGGELFF
TRBJ1-2 | TRBD1 | TRBV10-3 | NA | TGTGCCATCAGGGGGGACAGGGGTGGCTATGGCTACACCTTC | CAIRGDRGGYGYTF
TRBJ2-4 | NA | TRBV9 | NA | TGTGCCAGCAGCGTAGAGTCAGGGTCTGGAAACATTCAGTACTTC | CASSVESGSGNIQYF
TRBJ2-2 | NA | TRBV27 | NA | TGTGCCAGCCGGCCGGGGATCACCGGGGAGCTGTTTTTT | CASRPGITGELFF
TRBJ2-1 | NA | TRBV19 | NA | TGTGCCAGTAGTATAGAGGCGTCGGGGATAGGGTGGCATGAGCAGTTCTTC | CASSIEASGIGWHEQFF
TRBJ1-2 | NA | TRBV19 | NA | TGTGCCAGTAGACCCAAGGGAAATAACTATGGCTACACCTTC | CASRPKGNNYGYTF
TRBJ2-3 | NA | TRBV4-3 | NA | TGCGCCAGCAGCCGCAGTTTAGAGGGGGAGCCAGATACGCAGTATTTT | CASSRSLEGEPDTQYF
TRBJ2-1 | TRBD2 | TRBV7-3 | NA | TGTGCCAGCAGCTCCAGACTAGCGGTTGAGCAGTTCTTC | CASSSRLAVEQFF
TRBJ1-2 | TRBD1 | TRBV10-3 | NA | TGTGCCATCAGTGAACCGGGACAGGGGAGCTATGGCTACACCTTC | CAISEPGQGSYGYTF
TRBJ1-5 | NA | TRBV6-6 | few | TGTGCCAGCAGTTCACCCGGGACAAATCAGCCCCAGCATTTT | CASSSPGTNQPQHF
TRBJ1-6 | TRBD1 | TRBV7-2 | NA | TGTGCCAGCAGCTTAGGTCAGGGGGCAAATTCACCCCTCCACTTT | CASSLGQGANSPLHF
TRBJ2-2 | TRBD1 | TRBV7-9 | NA | TGTGCCAGCAGCCGGGACAGGGGGGCCAACACCGGGGAGCTGTTTTTT | CASSRDRGANTGELFF
TRBJ1-2 | NA | TRBV19 | NA | TGTGCCAGTAGCATAACCCGTATACAGCTTAACTATGGCTACACCTTC | CASSITRIQLNYGYTF
TRBJ1-1 | NA | TRBV7-8 | NA | TGTGCCAGCACCGGTCAAGTGAACACTGAAGCTTTCTTT | CASTGQVNTEAFF
TRBJ1-1 | TRBD1 | TRBV4-2 | NA | TGTGCCAGCAGCCAACATGACAGGGGGAAAGGGCCTGAAGCTTTCTTT | CASSQHDRGKGPEAFF
TRBJ2-5 | NA | TRBV5-1 | NA | TGCGCCAGCAGGGCGTCACCCACTGGGGAGACCCAGTACTTC | CASRASPTGETQYF
TRBJ2-5 | NA | TRBV29-1 | NA | TGCAGCGTTGCGGGGTACCAAGAGACCCAGTACTTC | CSVAGYQETQYF
TRBJ1-2 | NA | TRBV6-5 | NA | TGTGCCAGCCGCCGGGGAGGGGATGGCTACACCTTC | CASRRGGDGYTF